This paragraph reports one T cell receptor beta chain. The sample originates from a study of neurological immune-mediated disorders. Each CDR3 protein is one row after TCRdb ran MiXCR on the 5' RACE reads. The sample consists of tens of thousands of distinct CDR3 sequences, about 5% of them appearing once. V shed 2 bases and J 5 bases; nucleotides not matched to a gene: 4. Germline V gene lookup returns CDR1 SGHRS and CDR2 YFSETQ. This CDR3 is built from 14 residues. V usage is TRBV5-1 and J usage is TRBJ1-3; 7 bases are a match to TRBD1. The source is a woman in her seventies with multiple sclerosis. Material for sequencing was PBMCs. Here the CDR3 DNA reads TGCGCCAGCAGCTTTACAGGGGAAAGAAACACCATATATTTT. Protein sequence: CASSFTGERNTIYF.